The 15 T cell receptor beta chains below come from one sample, sequenced in a study of cytotoxic CD8 clonotypes in ibrutinib-treated CLL. The table came from immunoSEQ multiplex PCR; TCRdb's copy has only in-frame clones and leaves some out. This sample yields 250,000 to 350,000 clones, of which roughly 76% are seen a single time; roughly 5% belongs to the top ten. Material: PBMCs, obtained at disease progression, from a patient treated with ibrutinib. The receptors derive from a human donor with chronic lymphocytic leukemia.

The chain is built from TRBV18 and TRBJ2-3, with 7 bases lining up with TRBD1. J gave up 3 bases and V 2 bases, and 5 bases lay outside the gene matches. CDR3 length: 15 amino acids. Germline lookup yields CDR1 KGHSH and CDR2 LQKENI. The CDR3 nucleotides read TGTGCCAGCTCACCAAATAACAGGGGAACAGATACGCAGTATTTT. Translating it yields CASSPNNRGTDTQYF.

For the CDR3, the DNA is TGTGCCATCAGTGAGACAGGCTTATCACCCCTCCACTTT. Its translation is CAISETGLSPLHF. J is TRBJ1-6 and V is TRBV10-3, with D maybe TRBD1 (5 bases). The CDR3 loop spans 13 amino acids. V lost 2 bases and J 10 bases, leaving 9 bases between the germline ends. Looked up from germline, CDR1 is ENHRY and CDR2 is SYGVKD.

This chain connects TRBV5-1 to TRBJ2-7; D remains unclear. The V end was cut by 0 bases, the J end by 1 base, with 8 bases between. Looked up from germline, CDR1 is SGHRS and CDR2 is YFSETQ. The CDR3 contains 14 residues. The CDR3 DNA is TGCGCCAGCAGCTTGGGGGCAGCTTCCTACGAGCAGTACTTC. Protein: CASSLGAASYEQYF.

The chain carries TRBV10-2 and TRBJ2-1; 8 nucleotides align to TRBD2. From germline, CDR1 is WSHSY and CDR2 SAAADI. Losses at the gene ends were 7 bases for V and 8 bases for J; bases not matched to a gene: 10. The CDR3 has 14 residues. DNA for the CDR3: TGCGCCAGCACTAAGCGGGAGTTTATGGATGAGCAGTTCTTC. Translating it yields CASTKREFMDEQFF.

The chain is built from TRBV5-4 and TRBJ2-7; the match to TRBD1 covers 9 bases. This CDR3 contains 14 residues. The V gene end was trimmed by 2 bases and the J gene end by 9 bases; junction bases not matched to a gene: 9. Germline V gives CDR1 SGHNT, CDR2 YYREEE (reference sequence). As DNA, the CDR3 is TGTGCCAGCAGCTTTGGGACAGGGCGGTTACGGCAGTACTTC. Encoded protein: CASSFGTGRLRQYF.

This clone was counted between two and nine times. The sample carries other DNA sequences with the same CDR3. The chain is built from TRBV20-1 and TRBJ2-7; a possible D gene is TRBD2 (6 bases). This CDR3 spans 11 amino acids. V shed 2 bases and J shed 4 bases, with 6 bases lying between them. CDR1 is DFQATT, CDR2 SNEGSKA, per germline (reference sequence). This chain's CDR3 is CSARREYEQYF. The CDR3 DNA reads TGCAGTGCTAGACGGGAGTACGAGCAGTACTTC.

This clone was counted between two and nine times. The chain employs TRBV5-1 and TRBJ2-6, with no clear D. This CDR3 has 13 residues. CDR1 is SGHRS, CDR2 YFSETQ, per germline. Trimming removed 6 bases at V and 1 base at J, with 5 bases between. The CDR3 is CASIGSGANVLTF. In nucleotides, the CDR3 is TGCGCCAGCATAGGGTCTGGGGCCAACGTCCTGACTTTC.

J is TRBJ1-1 and V is TRBV6-5; tentatively, D is TRBD1 (5 bases). Germline CDR1 MNHEY, CDR2 SVGAGI. V was pared by 2 bases and J by 4 bases, with 11 bases between. This CDR3 has 14 amino acids. CDR3 protein: CASSYPGSVTEAFF. The CDR3 DNA is TGTGCCAGCAGTTACCCAGGGTCGGTCACTGAAGCTTTCTTT.

The J gene is TRBJ2-5, the V gene TRBV15, with D perhaps TRBD1 (6 bases). The CDR3 spans 15 residues. V lost 2 bases and J lost 3, with 13 bases in between. Germline lookup yields CDR1 LNHNV and CDR2 YYDKDF (reference sequence). CDR3 amino acids: CATSRPDSDKETQYF. CDR3 nucleotides: TGTGCCACCAGCAGACCGGACAGCGACAAAGAGACCCAGTACTTC.

This clone has just one count. The CDR3 loop reads CATSRGQGATYEQYF. Here the CDR3 DNA reads TGTGCCACCAGCAGGGGGCAGGGCGCAACCTACGAGCAGTACTTC. The genes are TRBV15 and TRBJ2-7; possible D gene TRBD1, 5 bases. The CDR3 loop spans 15 amino acids. Germline CDR1 reads LNHNV; CDR2 reads YYDKDF (reference sequence). V lost 3 bases, J lost 2 bases, and 14 bases lay in between.

The chain joins TRBV5-1 to TRBJ2-2; 8 bases agree with TRBD2. Trimming took 1 base from V and 3 from J; bases not matched to a gene: 23. This CDR3 has 22 residues. The germline CDR1 and CDR2 sequences are SGHRS and YFSETQ. DNA of the CDR3: TGCGCCAGCAGCTTGCCCCGATTCGGGACTAGTTATAGGGCCCGGGACACCGGGGAGCTGTTTTTT. Protein product: CASSLPRFGTSYRARDTGELFF.

The rearrangement joins TRBV9 to TRBJ1-2, with 9 bases identical to TRBD1. This CDR3 spans 17 amino acids. Trimming removed 3 bases from V and 4 bases from J; junction bases left unmatched: 13. Germline CDR1 reads SGDLS; CDR2 reads YYNGEE. CDR3 loop: CASSADTYRGQVYGYTF. The CDR3 coding sequence is TGTGCCAGCAGCGCCGATACCTACAGGGGGCAGGTCTATGGCTACACCTTC.

V usage is TRBV27 and J usage is TRBJ2-7; no definite D call. This CDR3 region has 15 residues. CDR1 is MNHEY, CDR2 SMNVEV, per germline (reference sequence). Trimming took 2 bases from V and 3 from J, leaving 14 bases between them. The CDR3 nucleotides are TGTGCCAGCAGTTTAGGGTACTCGCGCTACTACGAGCAGTACTTC. Protein product: CASSLGYSRYYEQYF.

This clone was found a few times. This chain connects TRBV5-1 to TRBJ1-2; 8 bases map to TRBD1. The J segment lost 6 bases and the V segment lost 1 base, leaving 8 bases of the junction unmatched. In germline, CDR1 is SGHRS, CDR2 YFSETQ. The length of the CDR3 is 15 residues. The CDR3 loop reads CASSLLFGQGHGYTF. CDR3 in DNA: TGCGCCAGCAGCTTGTTGTTCGGACAGGGCCATGGCTACACCTTC.

The sample holds a few counts of this clone. The chain recombines TRBV18 with TRBJ2-1; 8 nucleotides align to TRBD1. CDR3 size: 14 residues. The germline V gene encodes CDR1 KGHSH and CDR2 LQKENI. V shed 1 base, J shed 6 bases, and the junction held 2 bases outside the gene matches. CDR3 region: CASSPQQGVNEQFF. The CDR3, as DNA: TGTGCCAGCTCACCACAACAGGGGGTCAATGAGCAGTTCTTC.